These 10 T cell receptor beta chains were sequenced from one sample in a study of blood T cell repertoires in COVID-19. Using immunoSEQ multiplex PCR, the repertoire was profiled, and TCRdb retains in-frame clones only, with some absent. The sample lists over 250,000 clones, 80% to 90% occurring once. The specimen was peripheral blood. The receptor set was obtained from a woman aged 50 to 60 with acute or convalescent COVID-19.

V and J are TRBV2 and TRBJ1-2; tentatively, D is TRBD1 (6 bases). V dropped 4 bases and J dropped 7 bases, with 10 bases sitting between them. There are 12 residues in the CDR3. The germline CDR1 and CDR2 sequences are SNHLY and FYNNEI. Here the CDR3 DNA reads TGTGCCAGCAGTGGGGACAAGGGTGGCTACACCTTC. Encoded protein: CASSGDKGGYTF.

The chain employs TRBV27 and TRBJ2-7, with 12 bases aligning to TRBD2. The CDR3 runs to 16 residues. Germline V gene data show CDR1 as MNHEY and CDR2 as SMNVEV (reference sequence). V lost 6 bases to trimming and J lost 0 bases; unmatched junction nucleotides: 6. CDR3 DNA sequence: TGTGCCAGCAGCTTCCTAGCGGGAGGGGTCTCCTACGAGCAGTACTTC. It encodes CASSFLAGGVSYEQYF.

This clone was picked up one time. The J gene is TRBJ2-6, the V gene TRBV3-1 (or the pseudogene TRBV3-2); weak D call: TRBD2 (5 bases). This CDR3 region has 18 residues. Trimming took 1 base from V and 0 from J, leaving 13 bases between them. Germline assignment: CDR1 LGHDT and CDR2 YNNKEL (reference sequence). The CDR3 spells CASSQGYRRSSGANVLTF. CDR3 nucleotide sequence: TGTGCCAGCAGCCAAGGTTATAGGAGGTCCTCTGGGGCCAACGTCCTGACTTTC.

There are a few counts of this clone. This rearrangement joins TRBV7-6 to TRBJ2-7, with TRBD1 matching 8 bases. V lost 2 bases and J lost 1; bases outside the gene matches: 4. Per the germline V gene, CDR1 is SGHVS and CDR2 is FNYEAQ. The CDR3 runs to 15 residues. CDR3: CASSLTGQASYEQYF. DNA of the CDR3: TGTGCCAGCAGCTTAACGGGACAGGCTTCCTACGAGCAGTACTTC.

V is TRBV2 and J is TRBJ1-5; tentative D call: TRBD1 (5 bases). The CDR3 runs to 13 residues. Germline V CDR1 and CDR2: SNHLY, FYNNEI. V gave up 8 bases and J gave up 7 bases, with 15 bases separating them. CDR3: CASGRQSWQPQHF. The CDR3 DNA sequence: TGTGCCAGCGGACGACAGAGTTGGCAGCCCCAGCATTTT.

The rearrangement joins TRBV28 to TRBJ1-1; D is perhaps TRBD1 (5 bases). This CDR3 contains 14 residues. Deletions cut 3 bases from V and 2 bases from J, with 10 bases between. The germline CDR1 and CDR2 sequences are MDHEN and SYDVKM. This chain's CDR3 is CASSLWRTNTEAFF. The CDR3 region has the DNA TGTGCCAGCAGTTTGTGGCGGACAAACACTGAAGCTTTCTTT. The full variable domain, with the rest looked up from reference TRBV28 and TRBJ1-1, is DVKVTQSSRYLVKRTGEKVFLECVQDMDHENMFWYRQDPGLGLRLIYFSYDVKMKEKGDIPEGYSVSREKKERFSLILESASTNQTSMYLCASSLWRTNTEAFFGQGTRLTVV.

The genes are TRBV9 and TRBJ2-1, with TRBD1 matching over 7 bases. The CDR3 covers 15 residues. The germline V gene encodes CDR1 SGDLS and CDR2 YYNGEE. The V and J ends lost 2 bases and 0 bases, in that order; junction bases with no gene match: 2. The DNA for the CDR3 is TGTGCCAGCAGCGTCCAGGGGGACTCCTACAATGAGCAGTTCTTC. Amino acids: CASSVQGDSYNEQFF.

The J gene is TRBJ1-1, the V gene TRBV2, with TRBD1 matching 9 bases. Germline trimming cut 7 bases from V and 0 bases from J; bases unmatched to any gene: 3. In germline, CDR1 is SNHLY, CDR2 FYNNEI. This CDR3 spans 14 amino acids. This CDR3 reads CASKGQGLNTEAFF. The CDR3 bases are TGTGCCAGCAAGGGACAGGGACTGAACACTGAAGCTTTCTTT.

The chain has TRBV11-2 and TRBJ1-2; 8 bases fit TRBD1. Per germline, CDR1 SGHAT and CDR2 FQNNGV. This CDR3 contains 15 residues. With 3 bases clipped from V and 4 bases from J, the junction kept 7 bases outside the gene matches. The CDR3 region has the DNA TGTGCCAGCAGCTTCGACCTCAGGGGGCCCTATGGCTACACCTTC. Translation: CASSFDLRGPYGYTF.

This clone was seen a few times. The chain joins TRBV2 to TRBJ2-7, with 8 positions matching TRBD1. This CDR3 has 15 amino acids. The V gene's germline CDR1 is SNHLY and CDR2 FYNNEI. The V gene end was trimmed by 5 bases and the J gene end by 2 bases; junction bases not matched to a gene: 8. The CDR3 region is CASSYRTGTPYEQYF. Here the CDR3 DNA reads TGTGCCAGCAGTTATCGGACAGGGACCCCCTACGAGCAGTACTTC. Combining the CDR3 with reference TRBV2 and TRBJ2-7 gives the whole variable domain EPEVTQTPSHQVTQMGQEVILRCVPISNHLYFYWYRQILGQKVEFLVSFYNNEISEKSEIFDDQFSVERPDGSNFTLKIRSTKLEDSAMYFCASSYRTGTPYEQYFGPGTRLTVT.